This entry concerns a single TCR beta chain. The data derive from a study of blood T cell repertoires in COVID-19. The data were produced by immunoSEQ multiplex PCR, yet TCRdb's version contains in-frame clones alone and is incomplete. Among some 200,000 clones, approximately 83% were seen once, and the ten largest hold about 1.3%. V was clipped by 0 bases and J by 3 bases; unmatched bases: 3. The CDR3 has 16 amino acids. The germline V gene has CDR1 MDHEN and CDR2 SYDVKM. The sequence derives from a woman under 40 with COVID-19, enrolled during active disease. The V call is TRBV28, the J call TRBJ1-5, with TRBD1 identical over 9 bases. The specimen was peripheral blood. The CDR3 loop is CASSLWGTGSNQPQHF. The CDR3 nucleotides are TGTGCCAGCAGTTTATGGGGGACAGGGTCCAATCAGCCCCAGCATTTT.